This TCR beta chain comes out of a study of blood T cells in healthy people across ages (dated by TCRdb to the mid-2010s). The study in broad terms: In model experiments, template switching captured roughly one uniquely barcoded TCR beta cDNA molecule for every two T cells. Donors of different ages were randomly distributed across sequencing lanes to avoid experimental bias. Four age groups were formed from the donors: young (average approximately 15 years), middle-aged (roughly 38), aged (roughly 56) and long-lived (roughly 88). The study measured age-related changes in TCR beta repertoire diversity using deep sequencing normalized with unique cDNA molecular identifiers. The study analyzed two additional independent replicas of 1 million unique cDNA reads from the same blood draw for two donors, one aged 18 to 30 and one aged 80 or older.

The 39 donors, aged about 6 to 100 years, were systemically healthy Caucasian individuals from Russia. About 9.8 milliliters of peripheral blood were drawn from each donor into EDTA-treated Vacutainer tubes. Ficoll-Paque density-gradient centrifugation was used to isolate PBMCs, with at least 6 million per sample. Trizol reagent was used to extract total RNA from the PBMCs, yielding at least 6 micrograms per sample. Naive CD45RAhigh/CD27high T cell percentages were measured by flow cytometry on a PBMC aliquot from every donor. The CDR3, cysteine through phenylalanine, is 13 amino acids long. CDR3 DNA is the only sequence kept; it has 39 bases, read in frame from the first base. V is cut by 6 bases and J by 2 bases, and the space between the germline ends is 11 bases. Per the germline V gene (reference sequence), MNHEY is the CDR1 and SMNVEV is the CDR2. The research as a whole found: The CMV infection status of donors was not known, potentially confounding age-related changes in expanded clonotypes. The long-lived group showed more naive CD4+ T cells, fewer expanded clones and increased TCR diversity than the aged group, suggesting age selection. Estimates of total diversity from one million sequenced T cells were regarded as lower bounds and underestimates. Observed TCR beta diversity per million T cells fell roughly linearly with age, and a significant reduction was already apparent by age approximately 41. There was a strong correlation between observed TCR beta diversity and the percentage of naive T cells measured by flow cytometry. Because profiling used bulk unsorted PBMCs, naive and antigen-experienced compartments could not be compared conclusively.

A remark on this clonotype: Its target antigen remains unknown. Base qualities are not recorded, but no much larger clone differs from it by a single base.

Library preparation was by 5' RACE. The instrument given in TCRdb is Illumina HiSeq 2500. A second PCR of about 6 to 12 cycles was run with a J-beta primer mix and a sample-barcoded 5' primer. A unique molecular identifier was introduced onto each TCR beta cDNA molecule by a template-switch 5' adaptor carrying 12 random nucleotides. At least 2.5 million CDR3-containing paired-end reads were obtained from each sample. All of the RNA was converted into first-strand cDNA using the Mint cDNA synthesis kit, with a TRBC-specific oligonucleotide serving as the primer. After uracil-DNA glycosylase treatment, a first 18-cycle PCR used universal primers M1SS and BC2_uni_R on all cDNA. As for how the authors treated the data: Each sample was normalized by randomly selecting 1 million high-quality reads, each carrying a distinct molecular identifier. Instead of being binned into consensus sequences, reads with shared molecular identifiers were discarded. MiTCR, set to a Q25 quality threshold and the strictest error-elimination algorithm, was used for CDR3 identification, clonotype clustering and error correction. A nonparametric unseen species model with Euler transformation was used to estimate a lower bound on total TCR beta diversity. In TCRdb, the public reads were trimmed at Q25 with fastp and aligned with MiXCR, with productive beta chains retained. One record per CDR3 amino acid sequence lists the most common genes and DNA. V and J calls and clone size were set by TCRdb, not the authors. The sample records 1 million or so distinct CDR3 sequences, under 45% of which are singletons. About 20% of the sample is in the top ten clones.

The specimen was blood. The sequence was obtained from a woman aged 60-70 years in good health. The rearranged segments are TRBV27 and TRBJ2-7, with the D gene not clear enough to name. The CDR3 region has the sequence CASSLGHPYEQYF. The bases are TGTGCCAGCAGCTTAGGGCACCCCTACGAGCAGTACTTC.